Listed below are T cell receptor beta chains from one sample, sequenced in a study of blood T cell repertoires in COVID-19. Produced via immunoSEQ multiplex PCR; TCRdb's table is partial and in-frame only. This table holds approximately 110,000 clones, about 83% found once. The sequencing input was peripheral blood. These receptors came from a human donor in a cohort sampled during active COVID-19. CDR3s include the opening cysteine and the closing phenylalanine or tryptophan. A D gene is named only where the DNA matches it firmly. Clone size is given for some rows only: seen once, a few or many times, or a class if the clone is expanded.

j_call d_call v_call clone_size cdr3_aa cdr3_nt
TRBJ2-6 TRBD1 TRBV5-1 - CASQQGSGANVLTF TGCGCCAGCCAACAGGGGTCTGGGGCCAACGTCCTGACTTTC
TRBJ2-5 TRBD1 TRBV7-9 once CASSSSGTVAYF TGTGCCAGCAGCTCCTCCGGGACAGTTGCGTACTTC
TRBJ1-5 - TRBV2 - CASSELQGGNQPQHF TGTGCCAGCAGTGAACTACAGGGAGGCAATCAGCCCCAGCATTTT
TRBJ1-1 TRBD1 TRBV29-1 - CSVVRGGRNTEAFF TGCAGCGTTGTTCGAGGGGGCAGGAACACTGAAGCTTTCTTT
TRBJ1-5 - TRBV6-2/TRBV6-3 - CASSRENRDSSNQPQHF TGTGCCAGCAGCAGAGAGAACAGAGATTCTAGCAATCAGCCCCAGCATTTT
TRBJ1-1 - TRBV5-1 few CASSGNTEAFF TGCGCCAGCAGCGGCAACACTGAAGCTTTCTTT
TRBJ2-2 - TRBV2 - CASSAGEWTGELFF TGTGCCAGCAGTGCGGGGGAGTGGACCGGGGAGCTGTTTTTT
TRBJ2-7 - TRBV10-2 - CASSEYAAEKEYEQYF TGCGCCAGCAGTGAATATGCCGCCGAGAAAGAGTACGAGCAGTACTTC
TRBJ1-2 TRBD1 TRBV6-2/TRBV6-3 - CASSDRDRYGYTF TGTGCCAGCAGCGACAGGGACCGCTATGGCTACACCTTC
TRBJ2-1 TRBD2 TRBV10-2 - CASSPSGGSYNEQFF TGCGCCAGCAGTCCTAGCGGGGGCTCCTACAATGAGCAGTTCTTC
TRBJ2-3 - TRBV19 - CASSIGDTSDTQYF TGTGCCAGTAGTATAGGCGACACTTCAGATACGCAGTATTTT
TRBJ1-2 TRBD1 TRBV6-6 few CASSYSTGNYGYTF TGTGCCAGCAGTTACTCGACAGGGAACTATGGCTACACCTTC
TRBJ2-1 TRBD2 TRBV29-1 - CSVEGLAGDLDEQFF TGCAGCGTTGAAGGACTAGCGGGAGACTTAGATGAGCAGTTCTTC
TRBJ2-4 - TRBV18 once CASSSSAPGAHRNIQYF TGTGCCAGCTCATCTTCCGCCCCAGGGGCTCACCGAAACATTCAGTACTTC
TRBJ2-5 TRBD2 TRBV9 few CASSAGLARETQYF TGTGCCAGCAGCGCGGGACTAGCAAGAGAGACCCAGTACTTC
TRBJ2-7 TRBD1 TRBV7-9 - CASSPSGQGKSRSYEQYF TGTGCCAGCAGCCCATCGGGACAGGGAAAATCGAGGTCCTACGAGCAGTACTTC
TRBJ1-2 - TRBV18 - CASSPEVLKEYGYTF TGTGCCAGCTCACCAGAGGTCCTCAAGGAGTATGGCTACACCTTC
TRBJ1-1 - TRBV7-6 - CASSLIWGANTEAFF TGTGCCAGCAGCTTAATATGGGGAGCGAACACTGAAGCTTTCTTT
TRBJ2-7 TRBD2 TRBV5-1 - CASSRQREVDEQYF TGCGCCAGCAGCCGTCAGCGGGAGGTGGACGAGCAGTACTTC
TRBJ1-2 TRBD1 TRBV5-1 - CASSLGDREDGYTF TGCGCCAGCAGCTTGGGGGACAGGGAGGATGGCTACACCTTC
TRBJ1-3 - TRBV12-5 - CASGLVLPGAGNTIYF TGTGCTAGTGGTTTGGTACTGCCCGGAGCTGGAAACACCATATATTTT
TRBJ2-7 TRBD2 TRBV7-6 once CASSLLAGALPREQYF TGTGCCAGCAGCTTACTAGCGGGAGCGCTCCCTAGGGAGCAGTACTTC
TRBJ2-7 TRBD2 TRBV10-3 - CAIRKGTSGLDEQYF TGTGCCATCAGAAAGGGGACTAGCGGGCTCGACGAGCAGTACTTC
TRBJ2-3 TRBD2 TRBV3-1/TRBV3-2 - CASRSFSGRTDTQYF TGTGCCAGCAGGTCATTTAGCGGGAGGACAGATACGCAGTATTTT